This TCR beta chain was recovered during a study of molecular identifiers for immune sequencing clone quantification. Whole-study context: Across replicate runs, RNA obtained from about 21,000 or 97,000 naive CD8 cells was divided into five, with four undergoing sequencing. Study results and caveats: In a background of around 1 million naive cells, spiked Jurkat TCR RNA from one cell was reportedly detectable. Effector cells kept over 99% of their molecules in clones above 20 RNA copies, while naive cells kept under 1% there.

Note on this clonotype: Its antigen is currently unknown.

The V and J ends lost 1 base and 3 bases respectively, with 12 bases between them. Germline V gives CDR1 LNHDA, CDR2 SQIVND (reference sequence). The length of the CDR3 is 15 residues. TCRdb independently ran MiXCR on the PCR reads; one entry per CDR3 protein. The sample holds under 350,000 distinct CDR3 sequences, roughly 23% seen once. With 10%, 30% or 50% of RNA, about 19,000 to 1,000,000 naive CD8 T cells were sequenced. V and J are TRBV19 and TRBJ1-1; a possible D gene is TRBD1 (5 bases). The sequenced sample was naive CD8+ T cells from blood, with Jurkat cell RNA spiked in. The subset: FACS-sorted CD8+CD4-CCR7+CD45RA+ naive T cells. This TCR was recovered from a human donor in good health. Some libraries in this study had Jurkat cell RNA spiked in. The CDR3 spells CASSIGLGTDTEAFF. CDR3 in DNA: TGTGCCAGTAGTATAGGATTGGGGACGGACACTGAAGCTTTCTTT.